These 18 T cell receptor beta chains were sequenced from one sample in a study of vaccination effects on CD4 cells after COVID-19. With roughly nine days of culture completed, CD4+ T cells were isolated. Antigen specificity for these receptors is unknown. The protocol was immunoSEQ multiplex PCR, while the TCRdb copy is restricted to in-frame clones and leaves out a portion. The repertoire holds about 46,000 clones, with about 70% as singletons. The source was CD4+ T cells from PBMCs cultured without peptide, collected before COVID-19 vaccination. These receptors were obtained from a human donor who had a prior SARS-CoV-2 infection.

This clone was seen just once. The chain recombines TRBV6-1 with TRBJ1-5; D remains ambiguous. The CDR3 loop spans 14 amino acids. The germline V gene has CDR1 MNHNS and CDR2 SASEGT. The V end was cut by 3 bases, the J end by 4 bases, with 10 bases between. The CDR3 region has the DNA TGTGCCAGCAGTGAGGCGACATCAAATCAGCCCCAGCATTTT. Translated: CASSEATSNQPQHF.

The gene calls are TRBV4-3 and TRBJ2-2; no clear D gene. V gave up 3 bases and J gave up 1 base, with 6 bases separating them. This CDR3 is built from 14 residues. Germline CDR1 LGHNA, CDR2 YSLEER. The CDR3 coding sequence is TGCGCCAGCAGCCACAACCGGAACACCGGGGAGCTGTTTTTT. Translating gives CASSHNRNTGELFF.

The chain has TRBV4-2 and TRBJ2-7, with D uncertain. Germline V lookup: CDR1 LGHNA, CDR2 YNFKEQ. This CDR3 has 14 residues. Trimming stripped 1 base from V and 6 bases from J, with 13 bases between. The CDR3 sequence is CASSQVGLVGEQYF. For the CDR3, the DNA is TGTGCCAGCAGCCAAGTCGGGCTAGTAGGCGAGCAGTACTTC.

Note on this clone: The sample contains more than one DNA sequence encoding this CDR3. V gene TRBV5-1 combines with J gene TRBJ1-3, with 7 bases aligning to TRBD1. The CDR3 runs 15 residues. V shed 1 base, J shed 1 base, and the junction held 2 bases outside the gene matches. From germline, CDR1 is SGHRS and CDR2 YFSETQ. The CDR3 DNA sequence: TGCGCCAGCAGCTTGTCAGGGGGTTCTGGAAACACCATATATTTT. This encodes CASSLSGGSGNTIYF.

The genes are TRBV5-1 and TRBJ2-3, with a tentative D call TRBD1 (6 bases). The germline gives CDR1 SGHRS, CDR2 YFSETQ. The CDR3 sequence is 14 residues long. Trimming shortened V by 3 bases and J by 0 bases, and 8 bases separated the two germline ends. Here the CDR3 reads CASSSGQSTDTQYF. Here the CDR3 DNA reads TGCGCCAGCAGCTCCGGACAGAGCACAGATACGCAGTATTTT.

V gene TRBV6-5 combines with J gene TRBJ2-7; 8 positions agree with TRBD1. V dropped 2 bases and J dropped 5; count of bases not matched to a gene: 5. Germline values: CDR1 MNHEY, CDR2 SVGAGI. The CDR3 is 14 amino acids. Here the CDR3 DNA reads TGTGCCAGCAGTTACGGCAGGGGGCGTGACGAGCAGTACTTC. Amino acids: CASSYGRGRDEQYF.

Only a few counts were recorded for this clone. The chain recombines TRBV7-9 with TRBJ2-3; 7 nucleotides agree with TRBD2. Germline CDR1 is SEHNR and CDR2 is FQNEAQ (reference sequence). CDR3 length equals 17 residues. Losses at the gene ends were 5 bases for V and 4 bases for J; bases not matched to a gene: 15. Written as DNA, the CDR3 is TGTGCCAGCAGCCAAAAGACGGGGAGGGGCTCCGCAGATACGCAGTATTTT. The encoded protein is CASSQKTGRGSADTQYF.

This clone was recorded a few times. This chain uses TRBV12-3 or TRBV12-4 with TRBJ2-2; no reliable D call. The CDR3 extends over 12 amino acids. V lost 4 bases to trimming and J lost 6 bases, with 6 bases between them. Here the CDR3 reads CASSSQSGELFF. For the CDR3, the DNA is TGTGCCAGCAGTTCACAGTCCGGGGAGCTGTTTTTT.

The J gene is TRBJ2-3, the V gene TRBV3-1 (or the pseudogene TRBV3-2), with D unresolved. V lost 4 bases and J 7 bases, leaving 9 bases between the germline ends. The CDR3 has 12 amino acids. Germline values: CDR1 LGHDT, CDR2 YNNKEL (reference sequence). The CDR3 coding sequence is TGTGCCAGCAGCCCGGTGGGGAATACGCAGTATTTT. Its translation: CASSPVGNTQYF.

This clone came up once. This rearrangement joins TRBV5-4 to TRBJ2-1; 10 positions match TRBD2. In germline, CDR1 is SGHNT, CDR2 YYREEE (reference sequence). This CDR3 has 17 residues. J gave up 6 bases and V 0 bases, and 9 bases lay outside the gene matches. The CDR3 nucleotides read TGTGCCAGCAGCTTGGCTCTAGCGGGGGTAGGGAGCAATGAGCAGTTCTTC. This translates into CASSLALAGVGSNEQFF.

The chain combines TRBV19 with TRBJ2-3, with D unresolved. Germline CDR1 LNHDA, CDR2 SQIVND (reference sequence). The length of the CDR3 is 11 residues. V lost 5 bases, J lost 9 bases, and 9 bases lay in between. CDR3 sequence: CASSDRLTQYF. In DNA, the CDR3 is TGTGCCAGTAGTGATCGACTGACGCAGTATTTT. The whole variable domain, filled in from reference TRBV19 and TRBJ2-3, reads DGGITQSPKYLFRKEGQNVTLSCEQNLNHDAMYWYRQDPGQGLRLIYYSQIVNDFQKGDIAEGYSVSREKKESFPLTVTSAQKNPTAFYLCASSDRLTQYFGPGTRLTVL.

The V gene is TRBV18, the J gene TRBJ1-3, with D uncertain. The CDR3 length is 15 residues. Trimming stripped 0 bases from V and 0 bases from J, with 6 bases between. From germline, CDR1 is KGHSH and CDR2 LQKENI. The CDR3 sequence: CASSPPSRSGNTIYF. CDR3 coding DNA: TGTGCCAGCTCACCACCGTCCCGCTCTGGAAACACCATATATTTT.

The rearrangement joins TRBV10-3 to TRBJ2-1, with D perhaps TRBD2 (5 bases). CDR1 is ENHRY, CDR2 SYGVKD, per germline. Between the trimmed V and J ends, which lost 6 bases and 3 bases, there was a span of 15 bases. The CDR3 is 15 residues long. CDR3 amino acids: CAISEKTIFYNEQFF. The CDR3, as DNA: TGTGCCATCAGCGAGAAGACTATTTTCTACAATGAGCAGTTCTTC.

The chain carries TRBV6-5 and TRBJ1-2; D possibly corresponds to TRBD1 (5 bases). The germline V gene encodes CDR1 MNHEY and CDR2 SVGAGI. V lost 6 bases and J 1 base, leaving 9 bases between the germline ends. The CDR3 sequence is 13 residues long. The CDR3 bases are TGTGCCAGCAGACCCGGACATAACTATGGCTACACCTTC. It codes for CASRPGHNYGYTF.

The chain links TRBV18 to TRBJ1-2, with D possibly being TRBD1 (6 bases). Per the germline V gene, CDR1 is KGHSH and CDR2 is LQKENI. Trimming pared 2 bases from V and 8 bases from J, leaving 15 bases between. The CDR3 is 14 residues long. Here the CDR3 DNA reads TGTGCCAGCTCACCAAGGGGGACTTGGTTGGGCTACACCTTC. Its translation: CASSPRGTWLGYTF.

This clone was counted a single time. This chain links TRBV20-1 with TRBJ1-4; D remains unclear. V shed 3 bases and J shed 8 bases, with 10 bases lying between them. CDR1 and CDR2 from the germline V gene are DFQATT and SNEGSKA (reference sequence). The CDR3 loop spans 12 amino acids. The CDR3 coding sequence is TGCAGTGCTAGTTCTGGGGTCGAAAAACTGTTTTTT. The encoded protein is CSASSGVEKLFF.

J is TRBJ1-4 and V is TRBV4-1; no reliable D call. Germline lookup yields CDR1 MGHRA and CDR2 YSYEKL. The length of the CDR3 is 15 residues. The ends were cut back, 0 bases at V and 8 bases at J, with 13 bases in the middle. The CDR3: CASSQDQSIGEKLFF. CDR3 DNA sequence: TGCGCCAGCAGCCAAGATCAGAGTATCGGGGAAAAACTGTTTTTT.

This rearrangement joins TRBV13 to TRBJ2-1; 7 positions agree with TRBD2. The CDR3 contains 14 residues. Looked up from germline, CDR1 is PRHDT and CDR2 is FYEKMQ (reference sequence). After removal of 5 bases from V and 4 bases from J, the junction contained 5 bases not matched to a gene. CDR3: CASSPRLAYNEQFF. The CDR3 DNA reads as TGTGCCAGCAGCCCCCGACTAGCTTACAATGAGCAGTTCTTC.